This T cell receptor beta chain came from a study of vaccination and CD4 T cells after COVID-19. Study summary: In culture, cells were exposed to overlapping spike peptides from SARS-CoV-2, HCoV-NL63, HCoV-OC43 and HCoV-229E.

The germline V gene encodes CDR1 DFQATT and CDR2 SNEGSKA (reference sequence). The CDR3 is made up of 11 amino acids. The V end was cut by 0 bases, the J end by 5 bases, with 4 bases between. About this clonotype itself: The target antigen is unknown.

The assay that was used to sequence DNA from cultured CD4+ T cells was the Oncomine TCR Beta short-read assay. Genomic DNA was extracted from cultured CD4+ T cells. TCRdb ran MiXCR on the PCR reads and lists one entry per CDR3 protein. The table includes around 9,400 distinct CDR3 sequences, 33% detected once. Treatment meaning: approximately 11-day PBMC culture with coronavirus spike peptide pools or control peptides (ViraFEST assay). Prior to the COVID-19 pandemic (2011-2018), the unexposed donor's CD4+ T cells were collected. Negative selection purified CD4+ T cells after less than 11 days of culture.

The V call is TRBV20-1, the J call TRBJ2-5; D gene unclear. The TCR comes from a human donor in good health. The sample comprised CD4+ T cells from blood, cultured in vitro. The CDR3 DNA is TGCAGTGCTAGAGATCGGGAGACCCAGTACTTC. This encodes CSARDRETQYF.